This T cell receptor (beta chain) emerged from a study of graft-versus-host responses after intestinal transplantation. Study context: Recipients had transplants, and these were multivisceral, liver-intestinal, or isolated intestinal. Once they had received anti-thymocyte globulin induction, all recipients took tacrolimus and steroids for around 3 years.

Some clones are missing from TCRdb's copy, which holds only in-frame ones; the method was immunoSEQ multiplex PCR. The top ten hold around 8.6% of the sample, which has some 85,000 clones, roughly 84% seen once. This CDR3 has 15 amino acids. The ends were cut back, 1 base at V and 8 bases at J, with 14 bases in the middle. The germline V gene encodes CDR1 MNHNS and CDR2 SASEGT. Broader study findings: Early post-transplant HvG declines showed an association with peak circulating GvH clone levels. Detection of GvH clones occurred in recipient marrow, and some had their first appearance in ileum or blood.

On this clone itself: Its matching antigen is unknown.

The sample here was unstimulated CD8+ T cells sorted from spleen or lymph node cells, taken before transplant. This clonotype was obtained from a human donor who was the organ donor for an intestinal transplant. The chain links TRBV6-1 to TRBJ2-2; D not certain. The CDR3 DNA sequence: TGTGCCAGCAGTGAAGTAACCCTTATTGGGGGGGAGCTGTTTTTT. This codes for CASSEVTLIGGELFF.